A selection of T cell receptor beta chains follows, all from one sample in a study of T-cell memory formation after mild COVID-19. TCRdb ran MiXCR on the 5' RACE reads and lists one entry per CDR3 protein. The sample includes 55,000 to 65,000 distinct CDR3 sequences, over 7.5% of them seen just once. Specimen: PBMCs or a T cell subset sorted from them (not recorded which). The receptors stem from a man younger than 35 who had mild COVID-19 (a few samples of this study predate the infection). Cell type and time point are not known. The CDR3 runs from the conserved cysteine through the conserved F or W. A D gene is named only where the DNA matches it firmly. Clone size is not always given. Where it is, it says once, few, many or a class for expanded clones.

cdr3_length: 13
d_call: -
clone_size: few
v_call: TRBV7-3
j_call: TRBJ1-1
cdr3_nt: TGTGCCAGCAGCTACGACGGGAACACTGAAGCTTTCTTT
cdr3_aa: CASSYDGNTEAFF

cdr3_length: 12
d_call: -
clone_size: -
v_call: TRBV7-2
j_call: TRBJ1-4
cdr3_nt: TGTGCCAGCAGCTTAGCGCGCGAAAAACTGTTTTTT
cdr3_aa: CASSLAREKLFF

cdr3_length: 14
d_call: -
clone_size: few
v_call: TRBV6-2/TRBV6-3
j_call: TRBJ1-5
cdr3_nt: TGTGCCAGCATCGACCGGGACAGCAATCAGCCCCAGCATTTT
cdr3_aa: CASIDRDSNQPQHF

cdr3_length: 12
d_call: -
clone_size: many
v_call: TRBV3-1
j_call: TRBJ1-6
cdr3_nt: TGTGCCAGCAGCTTCACGCAGCGGGACCTAAACTTT
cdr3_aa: CASSFTQRDLNF

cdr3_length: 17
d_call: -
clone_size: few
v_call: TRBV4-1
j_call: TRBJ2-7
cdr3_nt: TGCGCCAGCAGCCAAAGCCGCATTGCCGGGCGGCGCTACGAGCAGTACTTC
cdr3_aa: CASSQSRIAGRRYEQYF

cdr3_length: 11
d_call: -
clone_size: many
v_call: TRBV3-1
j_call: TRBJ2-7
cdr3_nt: TGTGCCAGCAGCTCTCTTTACGAGCAGTACTTC
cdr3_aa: CASSSLYEQYF

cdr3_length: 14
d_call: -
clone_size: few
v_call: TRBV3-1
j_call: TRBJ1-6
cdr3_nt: TGTGCCAGCAGCCTACAGGGCCCGGATTCACCCCTCCACTTT
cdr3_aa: CASSLQGPDSPLHF

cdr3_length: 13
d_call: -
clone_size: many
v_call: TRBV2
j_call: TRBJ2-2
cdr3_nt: TGTGCCAGCAGCGGCAGTCAAACCGGGGAGCTGTTTTTT
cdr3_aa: CASSGSQTGELFF

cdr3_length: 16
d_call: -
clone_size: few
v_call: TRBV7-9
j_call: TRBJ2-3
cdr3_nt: TGTGCCAGCAGCCACAGCAAGGGTAGGGGCACAGATACGCAGTATTTT
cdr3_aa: CASSHSKGRGTDTQYF

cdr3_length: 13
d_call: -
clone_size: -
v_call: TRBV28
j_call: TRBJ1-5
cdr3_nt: TGTGCCAGCGTAGACGGTGCGGGTCAGCCCCAGCATTTT
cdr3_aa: CASVDGAGQPQHF

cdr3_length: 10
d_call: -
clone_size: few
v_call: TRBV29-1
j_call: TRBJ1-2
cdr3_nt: TGCAGCGTTGGGGACTCAGGCTACACCTTC
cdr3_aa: CSVGDSGYTF

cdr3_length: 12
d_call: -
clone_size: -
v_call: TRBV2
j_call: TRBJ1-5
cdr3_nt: TGTGCCAGCAGTGAGGGGGGGCAGCCCCAGCATTTT
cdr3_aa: CASSEGGQPQHF

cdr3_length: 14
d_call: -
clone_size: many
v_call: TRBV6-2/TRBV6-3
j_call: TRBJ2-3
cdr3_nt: TGTGCCAGCAGTGGGACCTACCTTCCGGATACGCAGTATTTT
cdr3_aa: CASSGTYLPDTQYF

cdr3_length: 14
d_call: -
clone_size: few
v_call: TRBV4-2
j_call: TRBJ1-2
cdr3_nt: TGTGCCAGCAGCCAGCACAGTTTCAACTATGGCTACACCTTC
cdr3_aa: CASSQHSFNYGYTF

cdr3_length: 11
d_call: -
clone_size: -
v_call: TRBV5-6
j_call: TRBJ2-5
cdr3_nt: TGTGCCAGCAGCTTGGACTCCGAGGAGTACTTC
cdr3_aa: CASSLDSEEYF

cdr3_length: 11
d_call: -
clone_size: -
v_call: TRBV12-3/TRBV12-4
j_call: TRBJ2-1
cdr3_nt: TGTGCCAGCAGTTGGGGGGGGGCCCAGTTCTTC
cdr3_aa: CASSWGGAQFF

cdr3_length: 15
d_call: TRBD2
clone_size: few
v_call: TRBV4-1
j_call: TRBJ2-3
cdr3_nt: TGCGCCAGCAGCTACCGACTAGCGGGGACAGATACGCAGTATTTT
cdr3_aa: CASSYRLAGTDTQYF

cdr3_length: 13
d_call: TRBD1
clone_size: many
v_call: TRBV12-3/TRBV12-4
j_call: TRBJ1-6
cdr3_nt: TGTGCCAGCAGTGTAACAGGGGAATCACCCCTCCACTTT
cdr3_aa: CASSVTGESPLHF

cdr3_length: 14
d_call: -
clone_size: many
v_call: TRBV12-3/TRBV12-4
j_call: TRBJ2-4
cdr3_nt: TGTGCCTCCTCGGAGGGGCCCGCCAAAAACATTCAGTACTTC
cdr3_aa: CASSEGPAKNIQYF

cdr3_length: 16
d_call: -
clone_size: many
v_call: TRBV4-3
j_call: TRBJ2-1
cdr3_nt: TGCGCCAGCAGCCAAGATACGAGGGTTACCTACAATGAGCAGTTCTTC
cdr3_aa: CASSQDTRVTYNEQFF

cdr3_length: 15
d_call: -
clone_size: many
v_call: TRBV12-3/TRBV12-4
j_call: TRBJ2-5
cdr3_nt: TGTGCCAGCAGCCCTATTTCACTCAAAGAAGGGACCCAGTACTTC
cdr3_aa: CASSPISLKEGTQYF

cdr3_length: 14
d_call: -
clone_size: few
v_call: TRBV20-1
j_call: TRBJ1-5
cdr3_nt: TGCAGTGCTAGAGCCGGGTCGAGCAATCAGCCCCAGCATTTT
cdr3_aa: CSARAGSSNQPQHF

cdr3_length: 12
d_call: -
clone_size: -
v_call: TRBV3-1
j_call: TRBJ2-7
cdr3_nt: TGTGCCAGCAGCCAAAGAACCTACGAGCAGTACTTC
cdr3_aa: CASSQRTYEQYF

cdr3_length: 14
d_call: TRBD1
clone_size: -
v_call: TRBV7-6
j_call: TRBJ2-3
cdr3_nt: TGTGCCAGCAGCTTCGGACAGGGAACAGATACGCAGTATTTT
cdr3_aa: CASSFGQGTDTQYF

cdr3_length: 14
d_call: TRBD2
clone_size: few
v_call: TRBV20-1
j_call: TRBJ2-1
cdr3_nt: TGCAGTGCTAGACTGGCGGGGGGGCCGCATGAGCAGTTCTTC
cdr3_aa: CSARLAGGPHEQFF

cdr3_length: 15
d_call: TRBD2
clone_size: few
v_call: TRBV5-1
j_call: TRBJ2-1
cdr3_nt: TGCGCCAGCAGCTTCGGACACGGCGGGGGCAATGAGCAGTTCTTC
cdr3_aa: CASSFGHGGGNEQFF

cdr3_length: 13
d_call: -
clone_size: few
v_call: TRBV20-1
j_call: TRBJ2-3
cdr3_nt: TGCAGTGCCCGTGCGGCGGGGACAGATACGCAGTATTTT
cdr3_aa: CSARAAGTDTQYF

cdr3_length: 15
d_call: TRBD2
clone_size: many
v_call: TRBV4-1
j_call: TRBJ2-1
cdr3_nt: TGCGCCAGCAGCCCCGAGCGGGGGGGCCTCTATGAGCAGTTCTTC
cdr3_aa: CASSPERGGLYEQFF

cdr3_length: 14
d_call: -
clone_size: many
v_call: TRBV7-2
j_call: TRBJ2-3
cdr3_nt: TGTGCCAGCAGCTTCCGAGGGGACACAGATACGCAGTATTTT
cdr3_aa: CASSFRGDTDTQYF

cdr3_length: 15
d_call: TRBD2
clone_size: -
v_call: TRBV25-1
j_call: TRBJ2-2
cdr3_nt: TGTGCCAGCAGTTTAGCGGGGCCGAACACCGGGGAGCTGTTTTTT
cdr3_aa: CASSLAGPNTGELFF

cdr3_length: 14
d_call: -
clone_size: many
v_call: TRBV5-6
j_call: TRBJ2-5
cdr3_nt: TGTGCCAGCAGCTTCCTCACAGCGGGAGAGACCCAGTACTTC
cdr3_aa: CASSFLTAGETQYF

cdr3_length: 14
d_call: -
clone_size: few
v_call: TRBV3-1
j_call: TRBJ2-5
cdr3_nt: TGTGCCAGCAGCCAAGTAGGAGGGGCAGAGACCCAGTACTTC
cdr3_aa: CASSQVGGAETQYF

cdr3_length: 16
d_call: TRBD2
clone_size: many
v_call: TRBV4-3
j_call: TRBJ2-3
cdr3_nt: TGCGCCAGCAGCCAAGATACTACGCGGGGGGCAGATACGCAGTATTTT
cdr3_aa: CASSQDTTRGADTQYF

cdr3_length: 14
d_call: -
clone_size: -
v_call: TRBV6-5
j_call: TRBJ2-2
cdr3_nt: TGTGCCAGCTCGTGGGAGGTGAACACCGGGGAGCTGTTTTTT
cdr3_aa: CASSWEVNTGELFF

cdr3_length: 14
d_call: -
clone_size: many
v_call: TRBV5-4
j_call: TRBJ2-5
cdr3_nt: TGTGCCAGCAGCTTGTATGTGGGGAGGAAGACCCAGTACTTC
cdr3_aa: CASSLYVGRKTQYF

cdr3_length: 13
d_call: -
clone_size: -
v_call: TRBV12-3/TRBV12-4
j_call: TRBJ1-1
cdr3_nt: TGTGCCAGCAGCCGGGTGGTGGACCAAAAAGCTTTCTTT
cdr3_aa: CASSRVVDQKAFF

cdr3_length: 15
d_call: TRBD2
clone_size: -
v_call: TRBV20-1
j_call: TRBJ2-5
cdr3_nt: TGCAGTGCTAGAGAGCTAACTAGCGGCCAAGAGACCCAGTACTTC
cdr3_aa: CSARELTSGQETQYF